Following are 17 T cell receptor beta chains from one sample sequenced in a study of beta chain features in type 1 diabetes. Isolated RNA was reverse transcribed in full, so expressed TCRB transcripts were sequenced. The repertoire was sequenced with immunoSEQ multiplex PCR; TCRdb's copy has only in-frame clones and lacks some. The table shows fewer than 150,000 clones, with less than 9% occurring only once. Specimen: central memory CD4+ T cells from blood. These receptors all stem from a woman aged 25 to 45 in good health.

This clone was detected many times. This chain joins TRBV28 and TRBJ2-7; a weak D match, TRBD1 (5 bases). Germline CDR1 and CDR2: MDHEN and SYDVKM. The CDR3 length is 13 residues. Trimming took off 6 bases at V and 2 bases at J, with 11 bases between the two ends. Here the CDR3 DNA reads TGTGCCAGCAGAAGACAGAGTGCCTACGAGCAGTACTTC. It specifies CASRRQSAYEQYF.

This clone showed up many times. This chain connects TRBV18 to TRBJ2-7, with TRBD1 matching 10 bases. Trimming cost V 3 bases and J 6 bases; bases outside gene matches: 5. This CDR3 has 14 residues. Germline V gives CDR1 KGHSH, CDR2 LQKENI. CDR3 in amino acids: CASSPDGQGGEQYF. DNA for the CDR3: TGTGCCAGCTCACCCGACGGACAGGGGGGCGAGCAGTACTTC. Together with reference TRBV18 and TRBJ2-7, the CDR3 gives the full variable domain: NAGVMQNPRHLVRRRGQEARLRCSPMKGHSHVYWYRQLPEEGLKFMVYLQKENIIDESGMPKERFSAEFPKEGPSILRIQQVVRGDSAAYFCASSPDGQGGEQYFGPGTRLTVT.

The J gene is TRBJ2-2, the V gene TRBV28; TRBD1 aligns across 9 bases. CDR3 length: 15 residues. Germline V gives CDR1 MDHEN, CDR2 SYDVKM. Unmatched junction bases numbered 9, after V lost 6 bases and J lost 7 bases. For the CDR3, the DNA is TGTGCCAGCAGGTCCTCGGGACAGGGTATCGGGGAGCTGTTTTTT. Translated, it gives CASRSSGQGIGELFF.

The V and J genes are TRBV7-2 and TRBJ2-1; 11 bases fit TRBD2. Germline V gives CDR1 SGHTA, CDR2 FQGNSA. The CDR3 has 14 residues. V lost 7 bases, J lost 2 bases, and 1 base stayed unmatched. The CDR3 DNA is TGTGCCAGCAAGACTAGCGGGACCTACAATGAGCAGTTCTTC. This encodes CASKTSGTYNEQFF.

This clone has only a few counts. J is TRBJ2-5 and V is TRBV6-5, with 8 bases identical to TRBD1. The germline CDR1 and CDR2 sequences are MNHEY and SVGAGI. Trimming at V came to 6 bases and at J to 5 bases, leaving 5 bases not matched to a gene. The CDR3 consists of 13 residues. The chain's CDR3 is CASRGQGRETQYF. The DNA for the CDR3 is TGTGCCAGCAGAGGACAGGGTAGGGAGACCCAGTACTTC.

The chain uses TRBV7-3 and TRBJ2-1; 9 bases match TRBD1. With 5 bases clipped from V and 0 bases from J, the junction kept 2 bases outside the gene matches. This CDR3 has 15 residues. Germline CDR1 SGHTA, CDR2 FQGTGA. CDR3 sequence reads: CASSATGGSYNEQFF. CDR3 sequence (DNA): TGTGCCAGCAGCGCGACAGGGGGCTCCTACAATGAGCAGTTCTTC.

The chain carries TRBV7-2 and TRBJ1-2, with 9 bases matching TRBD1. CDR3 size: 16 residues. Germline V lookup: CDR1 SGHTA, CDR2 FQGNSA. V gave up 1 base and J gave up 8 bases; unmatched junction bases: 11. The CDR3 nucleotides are TGTGCCAGCAGCTTAGAGAGCGGACAGGGGCTGGGGGGCTACACCTTC. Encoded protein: CASSLESGQGLGGYTF.

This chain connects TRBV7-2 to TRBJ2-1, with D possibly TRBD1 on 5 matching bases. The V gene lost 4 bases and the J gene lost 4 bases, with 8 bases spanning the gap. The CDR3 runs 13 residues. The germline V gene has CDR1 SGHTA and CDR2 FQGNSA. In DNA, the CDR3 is TGTGCCAGCAGCTCCCAGGGTTACAATGAGCAGTTCTTC. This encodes CASSSQGYNEQFF.

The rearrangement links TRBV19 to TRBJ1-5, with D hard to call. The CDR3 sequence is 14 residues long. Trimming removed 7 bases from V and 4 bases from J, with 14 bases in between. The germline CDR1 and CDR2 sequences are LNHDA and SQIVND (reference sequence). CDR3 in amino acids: CASMGFGGNQPQHF. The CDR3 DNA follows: TGTGCCAGTATGGGGTTTGGAGGGAATCAGCCCCAGCATTTT.

The CDR3 DNA follows: TGTGCCAGCCGACAATGGACAGGGGGGAATCAGCCCCAGCATTTT. Translated, it gives CASRQWTGGNQPQHF. This chain joins TRBV27 and TRBJ1-5; 10 bases match TRBD1. The length of the CDR3 is 15 residues. The V segment lost 8 bases and the J segment 4 bases; nucleotides outside the gene matches: 8. In germline, CDR1 is MNHEY, CDR2 SMNVEV (reference sequence).

The CDR3: CASSPSFGKVENEQFF. The CDR3 region has the DNA TGTGCCAGCAGCCCCAGCTTTGGAAAAGTGGAGAATGAGCAGTTCTTC. The gene calls are TRBV7-6 and TRBJ2-1; D is undetermined. The V gene lost 5 bases and the J gene lost 7 bases, with 21 bases spanning the gap. CDR1 is SGHVS, CDR2 FNYEAQ, per germline. The CDR3 runs to 16 residues.

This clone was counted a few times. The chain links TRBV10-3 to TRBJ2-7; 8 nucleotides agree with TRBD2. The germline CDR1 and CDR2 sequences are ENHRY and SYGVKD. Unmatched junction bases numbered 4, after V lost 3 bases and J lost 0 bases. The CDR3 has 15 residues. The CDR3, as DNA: TGTGCCATCAGTGACACCGGGACTAGCTCCTACGAGCAGTACTTC. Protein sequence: CAISDTGTSSYEQYF.

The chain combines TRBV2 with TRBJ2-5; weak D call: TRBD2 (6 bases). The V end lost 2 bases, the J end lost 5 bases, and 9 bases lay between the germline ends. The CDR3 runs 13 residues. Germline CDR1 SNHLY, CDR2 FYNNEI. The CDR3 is CASSERLGETQYF. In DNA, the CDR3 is TGTGCCAGCAGTGAACGACTAGGGGAGACCCAGTACTTC.

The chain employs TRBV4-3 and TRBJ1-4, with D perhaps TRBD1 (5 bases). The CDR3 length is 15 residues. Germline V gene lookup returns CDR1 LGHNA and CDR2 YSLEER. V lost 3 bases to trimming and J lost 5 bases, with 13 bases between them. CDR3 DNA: TGCGCCAGCAGCCACGATGAACAGGCAAATGAAAAACTGTTTTTT. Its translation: CASSHDEQANEKLFF.

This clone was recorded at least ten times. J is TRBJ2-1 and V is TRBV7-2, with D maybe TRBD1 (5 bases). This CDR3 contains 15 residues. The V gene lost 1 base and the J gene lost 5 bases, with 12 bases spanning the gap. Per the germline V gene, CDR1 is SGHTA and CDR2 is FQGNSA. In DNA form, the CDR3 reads TGTGCCAGCAGCTTAGGGGGCAGCAATAACAATGAGCAGTTCTTC. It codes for CASSLGGSNNNEQFF. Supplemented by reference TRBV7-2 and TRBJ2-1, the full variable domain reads GAGVSQSPSNKVTEKGKDVELRCDPISGHTALYWYRQSLGQGLEFLIYFQGNSAPDKSGLPSDRFSAERTGGSVSTLTIQRTQQEDSAVYLCASSLGGSNNNEQFFGPGTRLTVL.

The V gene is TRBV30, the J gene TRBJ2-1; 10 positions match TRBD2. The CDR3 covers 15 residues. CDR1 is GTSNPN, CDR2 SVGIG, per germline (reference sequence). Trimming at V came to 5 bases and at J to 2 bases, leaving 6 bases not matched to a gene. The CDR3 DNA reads TGTGCCTGGCGTCCTCTAGCGGGAGCCTACAATGAGCAGTTCTTC. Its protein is CAWRPLAGAYNEQFF.

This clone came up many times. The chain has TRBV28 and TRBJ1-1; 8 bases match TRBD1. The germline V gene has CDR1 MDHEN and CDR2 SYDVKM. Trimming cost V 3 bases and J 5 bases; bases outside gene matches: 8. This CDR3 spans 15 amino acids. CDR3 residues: CASSLGGTGPTEAFF. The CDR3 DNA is TGTGCCAGCAGTTTGGGAGGGACAGGCCCAACTGAAGCTTTCTTT.